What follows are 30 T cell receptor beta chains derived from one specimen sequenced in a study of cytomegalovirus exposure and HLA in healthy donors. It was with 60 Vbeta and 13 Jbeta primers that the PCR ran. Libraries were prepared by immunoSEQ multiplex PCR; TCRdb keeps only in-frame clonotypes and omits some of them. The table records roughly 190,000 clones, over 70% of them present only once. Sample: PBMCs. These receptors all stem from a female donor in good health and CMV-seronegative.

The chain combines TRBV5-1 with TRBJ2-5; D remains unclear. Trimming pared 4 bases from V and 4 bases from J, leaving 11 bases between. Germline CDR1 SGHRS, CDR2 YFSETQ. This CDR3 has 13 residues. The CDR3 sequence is CASSLDPTETQYF. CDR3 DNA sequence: TGCGCCAGCAGCCTGGACCCTACAGAGACCCAGTACTTC.

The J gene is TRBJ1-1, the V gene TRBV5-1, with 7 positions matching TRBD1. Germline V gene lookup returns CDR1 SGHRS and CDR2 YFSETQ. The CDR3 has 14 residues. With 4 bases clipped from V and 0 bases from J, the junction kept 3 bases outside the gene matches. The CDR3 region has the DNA TGCGCCAGCAGCCCACAGGGGATGAACACTGAAGCTTTCTTT. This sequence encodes CASSPQGMNTEAFF.

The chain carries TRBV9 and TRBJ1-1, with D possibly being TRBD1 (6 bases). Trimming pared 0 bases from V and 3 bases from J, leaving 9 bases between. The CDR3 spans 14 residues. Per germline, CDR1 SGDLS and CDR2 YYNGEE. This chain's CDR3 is CASSVGTVDTEAFF. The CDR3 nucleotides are TGTGCCAGCAGCGTAGGGACAGTCGACACTGAAGCTTTCTTT.

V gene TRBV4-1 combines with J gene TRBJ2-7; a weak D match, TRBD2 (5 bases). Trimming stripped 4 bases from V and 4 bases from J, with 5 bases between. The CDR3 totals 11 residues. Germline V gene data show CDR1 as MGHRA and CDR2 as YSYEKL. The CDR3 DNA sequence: TGCGCCAGCAGCCCGGGGTACGAGCAGTACTTC. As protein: CASSPGYEQYF.

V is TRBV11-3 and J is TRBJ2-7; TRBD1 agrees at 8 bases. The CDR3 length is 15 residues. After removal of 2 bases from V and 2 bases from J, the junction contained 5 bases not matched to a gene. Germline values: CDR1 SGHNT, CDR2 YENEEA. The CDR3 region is CASSLSQGAPYEQYF. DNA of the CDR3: TGTGCCAGCAGCTTAAGCCAGGGGGCCCCCTACGAGCAGTACTTC. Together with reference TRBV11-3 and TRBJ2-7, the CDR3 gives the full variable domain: EAGVVQSPRYKIIEKKQPVAFWCNPISGHNTLYWYLQNLGQGPELLIRYENEEAVDDSQLPKDRFSAERLKGVDSTLKIQPAELGDSAVYLCASSLSQGAPYEQYFGPGTRLTVT.

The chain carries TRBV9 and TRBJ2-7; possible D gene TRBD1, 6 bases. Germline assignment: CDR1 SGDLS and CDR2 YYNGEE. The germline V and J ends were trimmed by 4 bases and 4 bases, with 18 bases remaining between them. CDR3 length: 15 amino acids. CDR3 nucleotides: TGTGCCAGCAGCTCCCACGGGGACACGGCGTACGAGCAGTACTTC. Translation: CASSSHGDTAYEQYF.

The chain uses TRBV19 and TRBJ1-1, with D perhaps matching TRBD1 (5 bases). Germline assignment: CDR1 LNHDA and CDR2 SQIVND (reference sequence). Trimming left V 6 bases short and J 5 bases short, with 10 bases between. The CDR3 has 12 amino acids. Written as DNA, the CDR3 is TGTGCCAGTAGGACGGGGGGAACTGAAGCTTTCTTT. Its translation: CASRTGGTEAFF.

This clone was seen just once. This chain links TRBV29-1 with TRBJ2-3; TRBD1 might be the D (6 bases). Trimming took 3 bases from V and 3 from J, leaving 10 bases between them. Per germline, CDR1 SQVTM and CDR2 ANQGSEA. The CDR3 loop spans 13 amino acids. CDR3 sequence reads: CSVDRGGTDTQYF. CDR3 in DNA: TGCAGCGTTGATAGAGGGGGAACAGATACGCAGTATTTT.

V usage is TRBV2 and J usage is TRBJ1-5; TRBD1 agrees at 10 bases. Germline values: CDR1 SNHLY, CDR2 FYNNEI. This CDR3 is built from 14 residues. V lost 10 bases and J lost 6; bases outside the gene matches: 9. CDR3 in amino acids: CATKTGGDGQPQHF. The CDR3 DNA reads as TGTGCCACCAAGACAGGGGGCGACGGTCAGCCCCAGCATTTT. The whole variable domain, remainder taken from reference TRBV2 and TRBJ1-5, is EPEVTQTPSHQVTQMGQEVILRCVPISNHLYFYWYRQILGQKVEFLVSFYNNEISEKSEIFDDQFSVERPDGSNFTLKIRSTKLEDSAMYFCATKTGGDGQPQHFGDGTRLSIL.

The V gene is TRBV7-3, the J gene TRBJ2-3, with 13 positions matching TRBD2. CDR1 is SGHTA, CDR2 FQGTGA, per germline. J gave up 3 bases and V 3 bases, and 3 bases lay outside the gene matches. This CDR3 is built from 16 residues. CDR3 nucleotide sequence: TGTGCCAGCAGCTTCGGACTAGCGGGGGATACAGATACGCAGTATTTT. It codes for CASSFGLAGDTDTQYF. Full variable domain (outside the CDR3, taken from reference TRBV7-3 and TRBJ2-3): GAGVSQTPSNKVTEKGKYVELRCDPISGHTALYWYRQSLGQGPEFLIYFQGTGAADDSGLPNDRFFAVRPEGSVSTLKIQRTERGDSAVYLCASSFGLAGDTDTQYFGPGTRLTVL.

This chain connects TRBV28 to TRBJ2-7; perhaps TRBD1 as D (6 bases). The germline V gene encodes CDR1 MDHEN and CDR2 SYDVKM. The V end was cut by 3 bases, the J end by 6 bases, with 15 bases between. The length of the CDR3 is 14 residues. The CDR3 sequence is CASSFPDLQGEQYF. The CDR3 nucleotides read TGTGCCAGCAGTTTCCCTGACCTACAGGGCGAGCAGTACTTC.

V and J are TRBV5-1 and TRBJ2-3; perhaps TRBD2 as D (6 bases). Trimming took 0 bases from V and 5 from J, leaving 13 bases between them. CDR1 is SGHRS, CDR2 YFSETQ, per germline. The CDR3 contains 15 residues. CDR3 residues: CASSLARREEDTQYF. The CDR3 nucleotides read TGCGCCAGCAGCTTGGCCAGGCGGGAAGAAGATACGCAGTATTTT.

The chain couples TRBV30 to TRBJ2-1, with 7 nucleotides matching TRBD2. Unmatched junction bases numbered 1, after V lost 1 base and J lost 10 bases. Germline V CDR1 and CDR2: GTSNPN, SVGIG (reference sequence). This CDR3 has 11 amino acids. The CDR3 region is CAWSAREEQFF. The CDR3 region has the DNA TGTGCCTGGAGTGCGCGGGAGGAGCAGTTCTTC.

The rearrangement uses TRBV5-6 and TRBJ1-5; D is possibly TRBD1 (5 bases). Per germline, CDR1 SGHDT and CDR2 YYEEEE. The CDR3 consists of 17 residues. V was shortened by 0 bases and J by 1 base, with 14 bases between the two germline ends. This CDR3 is CASSLAKGAASNQPQHF. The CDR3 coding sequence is TGTGCCAGCAGCTTGGCCAAAGGGGCGGCGAGCAATCAGCCCCAGCATTTT.

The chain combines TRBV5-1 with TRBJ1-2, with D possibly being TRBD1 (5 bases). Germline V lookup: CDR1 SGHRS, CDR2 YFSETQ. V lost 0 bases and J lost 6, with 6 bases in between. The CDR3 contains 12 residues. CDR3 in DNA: TGCGCCAGCAGCTTGGGGGGCGATGGCTACACCTTC. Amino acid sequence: CASSLGGDGYTF. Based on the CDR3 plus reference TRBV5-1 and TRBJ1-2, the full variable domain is KAGVTQTPRYLIKTRGQQVTLSCSPISGHRSVSWYQQTPGQGLQFLFEYFSETQRNKGNFPGRFSGRQFSNSRSEMNVSTLELGDSALYLCASSLGGDGYTFGSGTRLTVV.

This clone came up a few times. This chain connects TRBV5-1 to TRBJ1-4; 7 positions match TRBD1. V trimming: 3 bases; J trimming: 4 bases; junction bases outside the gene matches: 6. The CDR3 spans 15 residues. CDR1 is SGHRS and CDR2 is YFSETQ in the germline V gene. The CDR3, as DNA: TGCGCCAGCAGCTGGCGACAGGGCCTTAATGAAAAACTGTTTTTT. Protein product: CASSWRQGLNEKLFF.

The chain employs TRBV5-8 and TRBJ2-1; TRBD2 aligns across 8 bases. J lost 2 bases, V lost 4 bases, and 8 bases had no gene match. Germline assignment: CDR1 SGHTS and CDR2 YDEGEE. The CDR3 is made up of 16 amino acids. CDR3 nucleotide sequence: TGTGCCAGCAGCCTATCCACTAGCGGACCCTACAATGAGCAGTTCTTC. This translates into CASSLSTSGPYNEQFF.

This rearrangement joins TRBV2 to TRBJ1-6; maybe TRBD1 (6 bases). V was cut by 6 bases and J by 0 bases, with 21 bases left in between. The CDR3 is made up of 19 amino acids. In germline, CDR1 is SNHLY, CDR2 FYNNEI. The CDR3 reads CASSVPTEGGDSYNSPLHF. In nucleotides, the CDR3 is TGTGCCAGCAGCGTCCCGACAGAAGGGGGAGACTCCTATAATTCACCCCTCCACTTT.

CDR3 sequence: CASSLAYSNRGLDTEAFF. As DNA, the CDR3 is TGCGCCAGCAGCTTGGCCTATAGTAACAGGGGGCTCGACACTGAAGCTTTCTTT. V usage is TRBV5-1 and J usage is TRBJ1-1, with 9 bases matching TRBD1. The germline V gene has CDR1 SGHRS and CDR2 YFSETQ. The CDR3 runs to 18 residues. The trim removed 0 bases at V and 3 bases at J, leaving 12 bases unmatched.

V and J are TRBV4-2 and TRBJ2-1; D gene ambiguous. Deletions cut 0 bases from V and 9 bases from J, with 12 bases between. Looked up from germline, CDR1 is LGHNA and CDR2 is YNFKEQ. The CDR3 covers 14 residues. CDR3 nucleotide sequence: TGTGCCAGCAGCCAAGATTATAGGCAGGTTGAGCAGTTCTTC. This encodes CASSQDYRQVEQFF.

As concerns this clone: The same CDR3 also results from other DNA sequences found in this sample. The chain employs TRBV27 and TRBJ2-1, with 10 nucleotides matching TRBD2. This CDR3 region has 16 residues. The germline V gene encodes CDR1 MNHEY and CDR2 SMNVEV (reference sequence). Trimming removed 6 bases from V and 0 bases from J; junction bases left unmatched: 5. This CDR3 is CASSLSSGSSYNEQFF. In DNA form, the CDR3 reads TGTGCCAGCAGCCTCTCTAGCGGGAGCTCCTACAATGAGCAGTTCTTC.

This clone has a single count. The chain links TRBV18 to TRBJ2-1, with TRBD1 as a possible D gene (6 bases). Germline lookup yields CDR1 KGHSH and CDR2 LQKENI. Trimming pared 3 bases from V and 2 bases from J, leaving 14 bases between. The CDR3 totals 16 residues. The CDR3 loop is CASSPPGQSPYNEQFF. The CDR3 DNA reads TGTGCCAGCTCACCCCCAGGACAGAGCCCCTACAATGAGCAGTTCTTC.

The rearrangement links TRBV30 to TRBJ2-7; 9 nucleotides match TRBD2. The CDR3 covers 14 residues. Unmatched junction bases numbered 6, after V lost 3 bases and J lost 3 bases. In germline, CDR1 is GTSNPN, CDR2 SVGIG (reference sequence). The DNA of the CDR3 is TGTGCCTGGAGGCCTAGCGGGGCCTACTACGAGCAGTACTTC. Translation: CAWRPSGAYYEQYF.

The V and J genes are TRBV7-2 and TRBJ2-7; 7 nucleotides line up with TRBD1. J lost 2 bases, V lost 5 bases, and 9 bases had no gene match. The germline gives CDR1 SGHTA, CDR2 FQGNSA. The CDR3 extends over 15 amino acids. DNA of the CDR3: TGTGCCAGCAGCCTATCTGGGACAGTAACCTACGAGCAGTACTTC. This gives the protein CASSLSGTVTYEQYF.

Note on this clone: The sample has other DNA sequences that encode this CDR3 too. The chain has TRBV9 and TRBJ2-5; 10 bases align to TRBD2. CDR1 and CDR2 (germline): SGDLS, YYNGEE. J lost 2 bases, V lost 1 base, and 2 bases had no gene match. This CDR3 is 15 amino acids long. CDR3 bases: TGTGCCAGCAGCGTAACTAGCGGGGTGCAAGAGACCCAGTACTTC. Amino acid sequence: CASSVTSGVQETQYF.

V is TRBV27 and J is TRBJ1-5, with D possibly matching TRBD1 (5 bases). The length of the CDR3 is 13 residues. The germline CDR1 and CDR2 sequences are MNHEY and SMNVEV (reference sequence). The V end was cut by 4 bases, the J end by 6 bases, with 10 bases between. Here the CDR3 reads CASSSRGGQPQHF. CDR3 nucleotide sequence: TGTGCCAGCAGTTCCCGGGGGGGTCAGCCCCAGCATTTT.

The CDR3 loop reads CASTRGASNEKLFF. CDR3 bases: TGTGCCAGCACCCGTGGGGCGTCCAATGAAAAACTGTTTTTT. The rearrangement joins TRBV2 to TRBJ1-4, with a weak D call TRBD1 (5 bases). The length of the CDR3 is 14 residues. Trimming took off 7 bases at V and 5 bases at J, with 14 bases between the two ends. CDR1 is SNHLY, CDR2 FYNNEI, per germline.

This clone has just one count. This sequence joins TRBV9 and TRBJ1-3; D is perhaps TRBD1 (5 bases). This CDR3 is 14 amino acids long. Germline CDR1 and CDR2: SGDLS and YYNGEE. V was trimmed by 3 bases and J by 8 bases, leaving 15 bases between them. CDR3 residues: CASSDGGSSDTIYF. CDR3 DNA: TGTGCCAGCAGCGATGGGGGTTCTAGCGACACCATATATTTT.

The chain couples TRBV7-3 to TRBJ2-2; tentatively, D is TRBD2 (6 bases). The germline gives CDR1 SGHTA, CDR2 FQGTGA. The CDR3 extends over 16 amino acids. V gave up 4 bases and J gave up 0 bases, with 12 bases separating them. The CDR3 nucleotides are TGTGCCAGCAGCTCCTTTCCGGGAGCGAACACCGGGGAGCTGTTTTTT. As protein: CASSSFPGANTGELFF.

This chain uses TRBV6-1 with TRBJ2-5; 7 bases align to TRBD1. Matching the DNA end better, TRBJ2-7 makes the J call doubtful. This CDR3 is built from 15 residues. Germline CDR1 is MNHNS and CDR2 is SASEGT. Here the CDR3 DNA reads TGTGCCAGCCTGCTAACCGGGACAGCCTCCTACGAGCAGTACTTC. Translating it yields CASLLTGTASYEQYF.